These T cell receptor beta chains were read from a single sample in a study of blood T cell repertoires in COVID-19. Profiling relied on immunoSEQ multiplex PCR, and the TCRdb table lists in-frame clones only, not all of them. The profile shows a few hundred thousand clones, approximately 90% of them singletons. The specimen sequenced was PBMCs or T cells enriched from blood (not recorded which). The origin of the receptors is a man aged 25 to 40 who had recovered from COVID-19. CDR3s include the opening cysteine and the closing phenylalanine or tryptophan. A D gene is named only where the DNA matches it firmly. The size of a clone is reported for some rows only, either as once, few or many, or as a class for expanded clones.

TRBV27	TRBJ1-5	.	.	CASSLNGGSSQPQHF	TGTGCCAGCAGTTTAAACGGGGGTTCGAGTCAGCCCCAGCATTTT
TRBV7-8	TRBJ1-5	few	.	CASSFERVLGNQPQHF	TGTGCCAGCAGCTTCGAGAGGGTTTTGGGTAATCAGCCCCAGCATTTT
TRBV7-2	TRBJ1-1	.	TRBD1	CASSPQGGNTEAFF	TGTGCCAGCAGCCCCCAGGGGGGTAATACTGAAGCTTTCTTT
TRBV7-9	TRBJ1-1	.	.	CASSPPWPEAFF	TGTGCCAGCAGCCCTCCCTGGCCTGAAGCTTTCTTT
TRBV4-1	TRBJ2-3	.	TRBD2	CASSPFQRLAAPRDTQYF	TGCGCCAGCAGCCCCTTTCAGAGACTAGCGGCTCCACGAGATACGCAGTATTTT
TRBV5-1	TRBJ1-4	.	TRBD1	CASSFGQGAQTNEKLFF	TGCGCCAGCAGCTTTGGACAGGGGGCGCAGACTAATGAAAAACTGTTTTTT
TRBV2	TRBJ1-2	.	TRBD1	CASSILTGGASIGYTF	TGTGCCAGCAGCATACTTACAGGGGGCGCATCGATCGGCTACACCTTC
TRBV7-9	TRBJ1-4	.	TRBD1	CASSPRQGGSEKLFF	TGTGCCAGCAGCCCCAGACAGGGTGGGAGTGAAAAACTGTTTTTT
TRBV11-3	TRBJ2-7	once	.	CASSLSSSYEQYF	TGTGCCAGCAGCTTGTCTAGCAGCTACGAGCAGTACTTC
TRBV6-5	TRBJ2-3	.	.	CASSRGGSDTDTQYF	TGTGCCAGCAGCAGGGGAGGGTCGGACACAGATACGCAGTATTTT
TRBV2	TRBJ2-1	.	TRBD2	CATGLAGGDEQFF	TGTGCCACCGGACTAGCGGGAGGCGATGAGCAGTTCTTC
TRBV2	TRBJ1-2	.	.	CASRSPYNYGYTF	TGTGCCAGCCGGAGCCCGTATAACTATGGCTACACCTTC
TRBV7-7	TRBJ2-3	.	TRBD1	CASSPGGAGWAGTQYF	TGTGCTAGCAGCCCAGGGGGCGCGGGATGGGCCGGGACGCAGTATTTT
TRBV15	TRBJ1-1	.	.	CATSRLVNMNTEAFF	TGTGCCACCAGCAGACTAGTTAACATGAACACTGAAGCTTTCTTT
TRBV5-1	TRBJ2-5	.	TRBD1	CASSAPGQGYQETQYF	TGCGCCAGCAGCGCTCCGGGACAGGGGTACCAAGAGACCCAGTACTTC
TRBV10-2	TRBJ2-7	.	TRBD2	CASSEGTRIEQYF	TGCGCCAGCAGTGAAGGGACTAGAATCGAGCAGTACTTC
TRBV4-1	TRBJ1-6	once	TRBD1	CASSQGAGGWGSPLHF	TGCGCCAGCAGCCAAGGGGCAGGGGGCTGGGGTTCACCCCTCCACTTT
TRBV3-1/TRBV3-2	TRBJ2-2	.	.	CASSQVFVMGGNTGELFF	TGTGCCAGCAGCCAAGTATTTGTCATGGGAGGGAACACCGGGGAGCTGTTTTTT
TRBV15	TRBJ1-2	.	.	CATSPEAGNYGYTF	TGTGCCACCAGCCCAGAAGCAGGGAACTATGGCTACACCTTC
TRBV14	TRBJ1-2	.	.	CASSLQFGTNGYTF	TGTGCCAGCAGCCTACAGTTTGGGACAAATGGCTACACCTTC
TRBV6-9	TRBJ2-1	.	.	CASSYSRNNEQFF	TGTGCCAGCAGTTATTCGAGGAACAATGAGCAGTTCTTC
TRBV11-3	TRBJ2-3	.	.	CASSLDSLSGVGADTQYF	TGTGCCAGCAGCTTAGATTCGCTGTCGGGAGTGGGGGCAGATACGCAGTATTTT
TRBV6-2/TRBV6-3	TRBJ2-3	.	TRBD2	CASSYSLLAGGLDTDTQYF	TGTGCCAGCAGTTACTCGTTGCTAGCGGGAGGGCTAGACACAGATACGCAGTATTTT
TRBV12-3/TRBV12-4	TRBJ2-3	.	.	CASSFQGPDTQYF	TGTGCCAGCAGTTTTCAGGGGCCAGATACGCAGTATTTT
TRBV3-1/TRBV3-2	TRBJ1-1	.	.	CASSPERGMGNTEAFF	TGTGCCAGCAGCCCCGAGAGGGGGATGGGCAACACTGAAGCTTTCTTT
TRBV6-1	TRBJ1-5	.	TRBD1	CASSAATKTGGGNQPQHF	TGTGCCAGCAGTGCGGCAACTAAGACAGGGGGTGGTAATCAGCCCCAGCATTTT
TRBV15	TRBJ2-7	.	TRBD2	CATRAPGTSVTYEQYF	TGTGCCACCAGGGCCCCCGGGACTAGCGTGACCTACGAGCAGTACTTC
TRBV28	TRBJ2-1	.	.	CASSQVHSYNEQFF	TGTGCCAGCAGTCAGGTCCACTCCTACAATGAGCAGTTCTTC
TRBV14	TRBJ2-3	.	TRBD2	CASSPRTSGRGTDTQYF	TGTGCCAGCAGCCCCCGGACTAGCGGGAGGGGCACAGATACGCAGTATTTT
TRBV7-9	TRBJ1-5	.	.	CASSLTADSNQPQHF	TGTGCCAGCAGCTTAACAGCCGATAGCAATCAGCCCCAGCATTTT
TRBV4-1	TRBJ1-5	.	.	CASSQDVTGSYSNQPQHF	TGCGCCAGCAGCCAAGACGTTACGGGGTCTTATAGCAATCAGCCCCAGCATTTT
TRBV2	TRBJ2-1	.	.	CASSEALLRGGYNEQFF	TGTGCCAGCAGTGAAGCGCTTCTGAGGGGGGGATACAATGAGCAGTTCTTC
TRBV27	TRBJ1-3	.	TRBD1	CASRGDRSSGNTIYF	TGTGCCAGCAGGGGGGACAGGTCGTCTGGAAACACCATATATTTT
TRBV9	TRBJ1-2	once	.	CASSVEATANYGYTF	TGTGCCAGCAGCGTAGAGGCGACAGCTAACTATGGCTACACCTTC
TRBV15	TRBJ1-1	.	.	CATSRDRENTEAFF	TGTGCCACCAGCAGAGATCGGGAGAACACTGAAGCTTTCTTT
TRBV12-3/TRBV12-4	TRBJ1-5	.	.	CASSLGQLPLHF	TGTGCCAGCAGTTTAGGACAGTTACCTTTGCATTTT
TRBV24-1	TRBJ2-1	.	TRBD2	CATSLAGANEQFF	TGTGCCACCAGCTTAGCGGGAGCCAATGAGCAGTTCTTC
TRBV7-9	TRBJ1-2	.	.	CASSLGTVYGYTF	TGTGCCAGCAGCTTAGGGACAGTCTATGGCTACACCTTC
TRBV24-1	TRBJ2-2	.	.	CATSDQVGTLGFGELFF	TGTGCCACCAGTGATCAGGTGGGGACTCTGGGCTTTGGGGAGCTGTTTTTT
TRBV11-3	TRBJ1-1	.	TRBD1	CASSPGQERNTEAFF	TGTGCCAGCAGCCCCGGACAGGAAAGGAACACTGAAGCTTTCTTT
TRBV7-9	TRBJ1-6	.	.	CASSLERDNSPLHF	TGTGCCAGCAGCTTAGAACGGGATAATTCACCCCTCCACTTT
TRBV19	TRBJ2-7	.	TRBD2	CASSMGGASYEQYF	TGTGCCAGTAGTATGGGAGGGGCGTCCTACGAGCAGTACTTC
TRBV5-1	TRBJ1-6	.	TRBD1	CASSLEGTGVRNSPLHF	TGCGCCAGCAGCCTGGAAGGGACAGGGGTGCGGAATTCACCCCTCCACTTT
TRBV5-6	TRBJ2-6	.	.	CASSPPLARPGANVLTF	TGTGCCAGCAGCCCACCCCTGGCCCGCCCTGGGGCCAACGTCCTGACTTTC
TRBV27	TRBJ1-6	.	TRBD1	CASSLGGTVNSPLHF	TGTGCCAGCAGTTTAGGTGGGACAGTCAATTCACCCCTCCACTTT
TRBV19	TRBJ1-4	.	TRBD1	CASSRQSPGTGGGKLFF	TGTGCCAGTAGTAGACAGAGCCCCGGGACAGGGGGCGGGAAACTGTTTTTT
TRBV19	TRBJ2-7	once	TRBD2	CASSRGEGHEQYF	TGTGCCAGTAGTAGGGGGGAGGGCCACGAGCAGTACTTC
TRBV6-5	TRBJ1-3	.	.	CASNLDLIPGNTIYF	TGTGCCAGCAACCTAGACCTTATACCTGGAAACACCATATATTTT
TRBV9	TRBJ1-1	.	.	CASSVDPRGNTEAFF	TGTGCCAGCAGCGTAGACCCCAGAGGGAACACTGAAGCTTTCTTT
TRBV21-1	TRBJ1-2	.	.	CASSGQGGNYGYTF	TGTGCCAGCAGCGGGCAGGGAGGCAACTATGGCTACACCTTC
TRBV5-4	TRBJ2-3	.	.	CASSGGRGTDLYTDTQYF	TGTGCCAGCAGCGGGGGGAGAGGGACAGACCTTTACACAGATACGCAGTATTTT
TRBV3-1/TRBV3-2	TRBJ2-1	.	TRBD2	CASSPYRGRNNEQFF	TGTGCCAGCAGCCCCTACCGCGGGAGAAACAATGAGCAGTTCTTC